This T cell receptor beta chain was captured by sequencing in a study of blood T cell repertoires in COVID-19. Study overall: Both acute and convalescent COVID-19 samples were obtained from the United States, Italy and Spain. Sample material is recorded as cDNA or gDNA derived from T cells, B-cell-depleted T cells, or PBMCs.

Those enrolled in Seattle joined during active infection and were followed longitudinally afterward. The authors' processing: Reference gene primers were amplified, and this amplification served to estimate nucleated cell counts. This table comes from immunoSEQ multiplex PCR, and its TCRdb copy is limited to in-frame clones, with some not included. V and J calls plus clone size are reproduced from that table; the DNA served to infer D and trimming. Of hundreds of thousands of clones in the sample, 81% were seen once. Trimming shortened V by 6 bases and J by 4 bases, and 6 bases separated the two germline ends. Germline V lookup: CDR1 SGHNT, CDR2 YENEEA. The CDR3 is 11 residues long.

Input material: peripheral blood. The sequence was collected from a woman of 80 years or more with COVID-19, enrolled during active disease. V and J are TRBV11-3 and TRBJ1-1, with D tentatively TRBD1 (5 bases). The CDR3 DNA reads as TGTGCCAGCAGTAGGGGCACTGAAGCTTTCTTT. Translated, it gives CASSRGTEAFF.